Below, 9 T cell receptor beta chains from the same sample are listed, as sequenced in a study of beta chain features in type 1 diabetes. Study-wide results and caveats: When Type 1 diabetes patients were examined, their TCRB CDR3s proved moderately but significantly shorter in all four CD4+ subsets.

What was sequenced were expressed TCRB transcripts, since all of the isolated RNA had been reverse transcribed. Repertoires were generated with immunoSEQ multiplex PCR, while TCRdb's copy carries only in-frame clones and drops some. The sample lists hundreds of thousands of clones, roughly an eighth occurring once. What these receptors recognize is not known. Input material: naive CD4+ T cells from blood. These receptors were obtained from a man in his late teens or twenties with type 1 diabetes.

This clone appeared a few times. The V call is TRBV20-1, the J call TRBJ2-5, with 7 positions matching TRBD1. With V trimmed by 7 bases and J by 4 bases, 3 bases remained unmatched. Germline V gene lookup returns CDR1 DFQATT and CDR2 SNEGSKA (reference sequence). CDR3 length: 11 amino acids. The CDR3 reads CSGNRGETQYF. The CDR3 DNA follows: TGCAGTGGAAACAGGGGAGAGACCCAGTACTTC.

This clone was counted only a few times. The rearrangement joins TRBV5-1 to TRBJ2-5; D is unclear. The CDR3 length is 14 residues. Looked up from germline, CDR1 is SGHRS and CDR2 is YFSETQ. V gave up 3 bases and J gave up 2 bases, with 11 bases separating them. The CDR3 DNA reads as TGCGCCAGCAGCTCTTGGACCCTTCAAGAGACCCAGTACTTC. It specifies CASSSWTLQETQYF.

The sample holds a few counts of this clone. The rearrangement joins TRBV14 to TRBJ1-5; D gene ambiguous. This CDR3 comprises 13 residues. The V end lost 1 base, the J end lost 5 bases, and 6 bases lay between the germline ends. Germline V gene sequence: CDR1 SGHDN, CDR2 FVKESK. In DNA, the CDR3 is TGTGCCAGCAGCCAAGGATTAGATCAGCCCCAGCATTTT. Protein product: CASSQGLDQPQHF.

This clone was found a few times. The rearrangement uses TRBV7-2 and TRBJ1-1; TRBD1 is a possible D gene (5 bases). Germline V gene sequence: CDR1 SGHTA, CDR2 FQGNSA. Trimming removed 5 bases at V and 4 bases at J, with 20 bases between. There are 16 residues in the CDR3. The CDR3, as DNA: TGTGCCAGCAGCCTACGGACGGTCGGGGCGGGCACTGAAGCTTTCTTT. Translated, it gives CASSLRTVGAGTEAFF.

The CDR3 DNA follows: TGCCGACGTTCCCTGGCTAGCGGGCTCTTTAAACTCTCCTACGAGCAGTACTTC. Amino acids: CRRSLASGLFKLSYEQYF. V usage is TRBV29-1 and J usage is TRBJ2-7; 8 nucleotides line up with TRBD2. This CDR3 is built from 18 residues. Germline loops: CDR1 SQVTM, CDR2 ANQGSEA.

This clone has more than one count but fewer than ten. The chain recombines TRBV7-9 with TRBJ2-7; D is tentatively TRBD1 or TRBD2 (5 bases each). CDR1 and CDR2 from the germline V gene are SEHNR and FQNEAQ (reference sequence). V was trimmed by 1 base and J by 5 bases, leaving 12 bases between them. CDR3 length: 14 amino acids. CDR3 sequence (DNA): TGTGCCAGCAGCTTAGGACGAGGGGAGAACGAGCAGTACTTC. Protein product: CASSLGRGENEQYF.

The J gene is TRBJ2-5, the V gene TRBV11-2; TRBD1 matches at 9 bases. The CDR3 extends over 14 amino acids. V gave up 5 bases and J gave up 5 bases; unmatched junction bases: 6. Germline V CDR1 and CDR2: SGHAT, FQNNGV. DNA for the CDR3: TGTGCCAGCAGCCCGGGACAGGGTCAGGAGACCCAGTACTTC. It specifies CASSPGQGQETQYF.

There are a few counts of this clone. The V and J genes are TRBV15 and TRBJ2-7; possible D gene TRBD2, 6 bases. From germline, CDR1 is LNHNV and CDR2 YYDKDF (reference sequence). This CDR3 contains 14 residues. V was pared by 4 bases and J by 3 bases, with 13 bases between. The chain's CDR3 is CATSTGGVNYEQYF. CDR3 sequence (DNA): TGTGCCACCAGCACGGGCGGGGTTAACTACGAGCAGTACTTC.

This clone was seen only a few times. Additional DNA sequences in this sample encode the identical CDR3. The chain recombines TRBV5-1 with TRBJ1-1; D is unclear. CDR1 and CDR2 (germline): SGHRS, YFSETQ. V shed 0 bases and J shed 0 bases, with 6 bases lying between them. This CDR3 has 14 amino acids. This CDR3 reads CASSLGPMNTEAFF. DNA for the CDR3: TGCGCCAGCAGCTTGGGGCCGATGAACACTGAAGCTTTCTTT.